This TCR beta chain was identified in a study of cytomegalovirus exposure and HLA in healthy donors. The overall study: Tens of millions of unique TCRs from HLA-typed donors made up an early data release.

PCR primers comprised 60 Vbeta and 13 Jbeta primers. TCRdb's table, derived via immunoSEQ multiplex PCR, lists solely in-frame clones and lacks some. The repertoire has about 140,000 clones, less than 90% of them found once; the top ten carry 2% to 2.5%. Study results and caveats: Sequencing artifact likely explains a cluster of highly shared sequence variants. The investigators catalogued 150 or so TCR beta chains as cytomegalovirus-associated. Reportedly, TCR beta sequences accurately predicted HLA-A and HLA-B alleles in most subjects.

Concerning this clone: Its specificity is not known.

Germline CDR1 is MGHRA and CDR2 is YSYEKL. The CDR3 covers 19 residues. Trimming stripped 2 bases from V and 5 bases from J, with 27 bases between. The clonotype comes from a boy aged 2 to 10 in good health and CMV-seronegative. This rearrangement joins TRBV4-1 to TRBJ1-2; D is possibly TRBD1 (6 bases). Sample: PBMCs. CDR3 bases: TGCGCCAGCAGCCAAAGACCCATTAGCGGGTTCGGGACACAATATGGCTACACCTTC. Protein sequence: CASSQRPISGFGTQYGYTF.